The next 6 T cell receptor beta chains were all read from a single sample in a study of cytomegalovirus exposure and HLA in healthy donors (dated by TCRdb to 2017 to 2019). The library relied on the immunoSEQ multiplex PCR assay. TCRdb retrieved this table from immuneACCESS and kept in-frame rearrangements only. Not all clones are present; in checked studies, unresolved V genes account for under half, and no reason is known for the remainder. The sample records 110,000 or so clones, about 88% of which are singletons. In total, the top ten clones hold over 3% of the sample. The sample was PBMCs. The receptors shown here come from a woman aged 18-30 years in good health and CMV-seropositive.

V gene TRBV10-3 combines with J gene TRBJ1-5; the match to TRBD1 covers 7 bases. Germline lookup yields CDR1 ENHRY and CDR2 SYGVKD. The CDR3 runs 16 residues. With V trimmed by 4 bases and J by 0 bases, 6 bases remained unmatched. Written as DNA, the CDR3 is TGTGCCATCAGTGCCGCCCCAGGGGGTAGCAATCAGCCCCAGCATTTT. It encodes CAISAAPGGSNQPQHF.

This chain uses TRBV4-1 with TRBJ1-4; 12 bases agree with TRBD1. Losses at the gene ends were 5 bases for V and 7 bases for J; bases not matched to a gene: 8. This CDR3 contains 16 residues. The germline V gene encodes CDR1 MGHRA and CDR2 YSYEKL. The CDR3 is CASSSMGGQGAEKLFF. The DNA for the CDR3 is TGCGCCAGCAGCAGCATGGGGGGACAGGGGGCTGAAAAACTGTTTTTT.

This chain joins TRBV19 and TRBJ1-1; 8 bases align to TRBD1. Germline V gene lookup returns CDR1 LNHDA and CDR2 SQIVND (reference sequence). The CDR3 has 13 amino acids. The trim removed 5 bases at V and 3 bases at J, leaving 2 bases unmatched. The chain's CDR3 is CASSPRGHTEAFF. CDR3 in DNA: TGTGCCAGTAGTCCCAGGGGGCACACTGAAGCTTTCTTT.

To note about this clone: The sample contains more than one DNA sequence encoding this CDR3. The chain carries TRBV5-4 and TRBJ2-7; 8 nucleotides align to TRBD1. Germline V lookup: CDR1 SGHNT, CDR2 YYREEE (reference sequence). The CDR3 runs to 13 residues. The V segment lost 5 bases and the J segment 3 bases; nucleotides outside the gene matches: 4. The CDR3 DNA sequence: TGTGCCAGCAGTAGTGGACAGGGCTACGAGCAGTACTTC. It translates to CASSSGQGYEQYF.

The DNA for the CDR3 is TGTGCCAGTACCCCCGGAGTGGGCTACGAGCAGTACTTC. Its translation: CASTPGVGYEQYF. The rearrangement joins TRBV19 to TRBJ2-7; no definite D call. Trimming pared 7 bases from V and 3 bases from J, leaving 13 bases between. The CDR3 spans 13 residues. CDR1 is LNHDA, CDR2 SQIVND, per germline (reference sequence).

This chain uses TRBV7-9 with TRBJ2-1; TRBD1 might be the D (6 bases). Germline V gene lookup returns CDR1 SEHNR and CDR2 FQNEAQ (reference sequence). Trimming stripped 5 bases from V and 5 bases from J, with 13 bases between. The CDR3 totals 14 residues. The DNA of the CDR3 is TGTGCCAGCAGCCGAACAGGGTTCGACAATGAGCAGTTCTTC. This sequence encodes CASSRTGFDNEQFF.